The 31 T cell receptor beta chains below come from one sample, sequenced in a study of PD-L1 blockade in urothelial cancer. Time point given: peripheral blood 6 weeks after treatment start. Using immunoSEQ multiplex PCR, the repertoire was profiled, and TCRdb retains in-frame clones only, with some absent. Among fewer than 50,000 clones listed, 86% were seen once. Source: PBMCs, taken around atezolizumab (anti-PD-L1) treatment. These TCRs come from a man aged 55 to 69 with urothelial cancer.

The chain uses TRBV4-1 and TRBJ1-3, with 7 nucleotides matching TRBD1. The CDR3 loop spans 15 amino acids. Germline CDR1 and CDR2: MGHRA and YSYEKL. Trimming took 2 bases from V and 0 from J; bases not matched to a gene: 1. CDR3 nucleotides: TGCGCCAGCAGCCAAAGACAGGGCTCTGGAAACACCATATATTTT. It encodes CASSQRQGSGNTIYF.

The rearrangement links TRBV15 to TRBJ2-3; D possibly corresponds to TRBD2 (6 bases). Germline V gives CDR1 LNHNV, CDR2 YYDKDF (reference sequence). CDR3 length: 16 residues. V lost 1 base to trimming and J lost 1 base, with 12 bases between them. The CDR3 reads CATSRGREKGTDTQYF. The CDR3 bases are TGTGCCACCAGCAGAGGGAGGGAAAAGGGCACAGATACGCAGTATTTT.

This sequence joins TRBV9 and TRBJ2-7; 9 bases map to TRBD1. There are 16 residues in the CDR3. After removal of 3 bases from V and 3 bases from J, the junction contained 10 bases not matched to a gene. Germline V gene sequence: CDR1 SGDLS, CDR2 YYNGEE. The CDR3 protein is CASSGNRDREDYEQYF. Written as DNA, the CDR3 is TGTGCCAGCAGCGGGAACCGGGACAGGGAGGACTACGAGCAGTACTTC.

The rearrangement uses TRBV2 and TRBJ2-7; D perhaps matches TRBD1 (5 bases). V lost 0 bases and J 4 bases, leaving 16 bases between the germline ends. CDR3 length: 16 amino acids. Germline V gene sequence: CDR1 SNHLY, CDR2 FYNNEI. The CDR3 loop is CASSEALPGLSYEQYF. The CDR3, as DNA: TGTGCCAGCAGTGAAGCGCTTCCAGGGTTGAGTTACGAGCAGTACTTC.

In this sample, this clone turned up a few times. The V call is TRBV30, the J call TRBJ1-1; D remains ambiguous. The CDR3 extends over 13 amino acids. The germline V gene has CDR1 GTSNPN and CDR2 SVGIG (reference sequence). Trimming left V 4 bases short and J 5 bases short, with 14 bases between. CDR3 region: CAWILLGGTEAFF. In DNA, the CDR3 is TGTGCCTGGATCCTTCTCGGAGGGACTGAAGCTTTCTTT.

This clone came up a few times. The chain employs TRBV5-4 and TRBJ2-7; no firm D call. V shed 6 bases and J shed 6 bases, with 19 bases lying between them. The CDR3 totals 14 residues. The V gene's germline CDR1 is SGHNT and CDR2 YYREEE (reference sequence). DNA for the CDR3: TGTGCCAGCACTCTAACGACATCGCCTCTCGAGCAGTACTTC. This gives the protein CASTLTTSPLEQYF. The full variable domain, its missing parts supplied by reference TRBV5-4 and TRBJ2-7, is ETGVTQSPTHLIKTRGQQVTLRCSSQSGHNTVSWYQQALGQGPQFIFQYYREEENGRGNFPPRFSGLQFPNYSSELNVNALELDDSALYLCASTLTTSPLEQYFGPGTRLTVT.

The V and J genes are TRBV11-3 and TRBJ2-1; 11 bases fit TRBD2. V was pared by 0 bases and J by 4 bases, with 8 bases of the junction left unmatched. Germline CDR1 reads SGHNT; CDR2 reads YENEEA. This CDR3 is 18 amino acids long. The CDR3 sequence: CASSLDGELAGGYNEQFF. The CDR3 nucleotides read TGTGCCAGCAGCTTAGATGGGGAGTTAGCGGGGGGGTACAATGAGCAGTTCTTC.

The chain couples TRBV6-1 to TRBJ2-4; TRBD2 matches at 9 bases. This CDR3 contains 16 residues. Germline CDR1 and CDR2: MNHNS and SASEGT. After removal of 2 bases from V and 3 bases from J, the junction contained 5 bases not matched to a gene. The CDR3 coding sequence is TGTGCCAGCAGTGAACTAGCGGGGTCGTTCAAAAACATTCAGTACTTC. This encodes CASSELAGSFKNIQYF.

The chain is built from TRBV5-4 and TRBJ2-6; 8 bases map to TRBD1. The CDR3 loop spans 18 amino acids. CDR1 SGHNT and CDR2 YYREEE come from the germline V gene (reference sequence). V lost 4 bases, J lost 4 bases, and 13 bases stayed unmatched. CDR3: CASSRRRGQALGANVLTF. CDR3 DNA sequence: TGTGCCAGCAGCCGGAGACGGGGACAGGCTTTGGGGGCCAACGTCCTGACTTTC.

V and J are TRBV19 and TRBJ1-1, with D possibly being TRBD1 (6 bases). The V end was cut by 5 bases, the J end by 0 bases, with 16 bases between. Germline lookup yields CDR1 LNHDA and CDR2 SQIVND (reference sequence). The CDR3 is made up of 16 amino acids. The CDR3 DNA is TGTGCCAGTAGTTCTGGACAGACCCAAATGAACACTGAAGCTTTCTTT. It specifies CASSSGQTQMNTEAFF.

This chain joins TRBV28 and TRBJ1-2, with a possible D match to TRBD1 (6 bases). The CDR3 spans 18 residues. V dropped 2 bases and J dropped 2 bases, with 21 bases sitting between them. CDR1 MDHEN and CDR2 SYDVKM come from the germline V gene. The CDR3 DNA reads as TGTGCCAGCAGTTTAGCGCTCCCCACGGCCAGGGGAAACTATGGCTACACCTTC. Amino acid sequence: CASSLALPTARGNYGYTF.

The gene calls are TRBV5-4 and TRBJ2-3, with TRBD2 identical over 10 bases. CDR1 and CDR2 from the germline V gene are SGHNT and YYREEE (reference sequence). The CDR3 loop spans 16 amino acids. The trim removed 0 bases at V and 1 base at J, leaving 2 bases unmatched. In DNA form, the CDR3 reads TGTGCCAGCAGCTTGGGGACTAGCGGAGGCACAGATACGCAGTATTTT. It encodes CASSLGTSGGTDTQYF.

The rearrangement joins TRBV20-1 to TRBJ2-7; D is unclear. Trimming shortened V by 6 bases and J by 2 bases, and 8 bases separated the two germline ends. The CDR3 covers 11 residues. CDR1 is DFQATT and CDR2 is SNEGSKA in the germline V gene (reference sequence). CDR3 region: CSASETYEQYF. DNA for the CDR3: TGCAGTGCATCGGAGACCTACGAGCAGTACTTC.

The chain links TRBV9 to TRBJ1-4; D may be TRBD1 (5 bases). Between the trimmed V and J ends, which lost 4 bases and 3 bases, there was a span of 13 bases. Germline V gene data show CDR1 as SGDLS and CDR2 as YYNGEE. This CDR3 is built from 15 residues. CDR3 DNA sequence: TGTGCCAGCAGCCCCTTTACGGGGGCTAATGAAAAACTGTTTTTT. Its protein product is CASSPFTGANEKLFF.

This clone was counted a single time. The gene calls are TRBV27 and TRBJ2-1; unclear D gene. The CDR3 is 15 residues long. V was pared by 7 bases and J by 0 bases, with 13 bases between. Looked up from germline, CDR1 is MNHEY and CDR2 is SMNVEV (reference sequence). The DNA for the CDR3 is TGTGCCAGCACCCGAAAAGCCCTCTCCTACAATGAGCAGTTCTTC. Amino acid sequence: CASTRKALSYNEQFF.

This clone was seen only a few times. The chain employs TRBV10-2 and TRBJ1-2; 11 bases match TRBD1. The CDR3 loop spans 15 amino acids. V shed 5 bases, J shed 4 bases, and the junction held 6 bases outside the gene matches. Germline CDR1 WSHSY, CDR2 SAAADI. CDR3 bases: TGCGCCAGCAGTACCTCTGGACAGGGGGCCTATGGCTACACCTTC. Translating gives CASSTSGQGAYGYTF.

This clone was seen just once. The CDR3 sequence is CASSLVALAANEKLFF. For the CDR3, the DNA is TGTGCCAGCAGCTTAGTCGCTCTTGCGGCTAATGAAAAACTGTTTTTT. The chain has TRBV7-2 and TRBJ1-4; no definite D call. V was cut by 1 base and J by 3 bases, with 12 bases left in between. The CDR3 is made up of 16 amino acids. Germline CDR1 and CDR2: SGHTA and FQGNSA.

The chain links TRBV5-1 to TRBJ1-1; tentatively, D is TRBD1 (6 bases). Trimming took off 0 bases at V and 2 bases at J, with 17 bases between the two ends. CDR3 length equals 17 residues. CDR1 and CDR2 from the germline V gene are SGHRS and YFSETQ. CDR3 region: CASSLGDMYPLNTEAFF. CDR3 DNA: TGCGCCAGCAGCTTGGGGGACATGTACCCCCTCAACACTGAAGCTTTCTTT. The full variable domain, completed using reference TRBV5-1 and TRBJ1-1, is KAGVTQTPRYLIKTRGQQVTLSCSPISGHRSVSWYQQTPGQGLQFLFEYFSETQRNKGNFPGRFSGRQFSNSRSEMNVSTLELGDSALYLCASSLGDMYPLNTEAFFGQGTRLTVV.

The V call is TRBV7-8, the J call TRBJ2-3; possibly TRBD2 for D (7 bases). V was pared by 7 bases and J by 5 bases, with 19 bases between. The CDR3 sequence is 15 residues long. Germline V gene lookup returns CDR1 SGHVS and CDR2 FQNEAQ. This CDR3 reads CASNYPSGGIDTQYF. The CDR3 nucleotides read TGTGCCAGCAACTACCCGTCGGGGGGCATAGATACGCAGTATTTT.

In its sample, this clone was seen a few times. The chain uses TRBV6-4 and TRBJ2-6; possibly TRBD1 for D (6 bases). Germline CDR1 and CDR2: MRHNA and SNTAGT. V lost 6 bases and J 2 bases, leaving 8 bases between the germline ends. This CDR3 region has 14 residues. The CDR3 DNA reads TGTGCCAGCAGCCCAGGGGCTGGGGCCAACGTCCTGACTTTC. Amino acid sequence: CASSPGAGANVLTF.

This chain joins TRBV16 and TRBJ2-2, with 10 bases matching TRBD1. The V gene end was trimmed by 4 bases and the J gene end by 4 bases; junction bases not matched to a gene: 3. Per germline, CDR1 KGHSY and CDR2 FQNENV. CDR3 length: 15 residues. The CDR3 region is CASSRQGAGTGELFF. In DNA form, the CDR3 reads TGTGCCAGCAGCCGACAGGGGGCAGGCACCGGGGAGCTGTTTTTT.

The V call is TRBV7-9, the J call TRBJ1-4, with D possibly TRBD1 on 6 matching bases. The CDR3 has 15 amino acids. V lost 2 bases to trimming and J lost 0 bases, with 7 bases between them. Looked up from germline, CDR1 is SEHNR and CDR2 is FQNEAQ (reference sequence). The DNA for the CDR3 is TGTGCCAGCAGCTTAACAGGGACAACTAATGAAAAACTGTTTTTT. Residues: CASSLTGTTNEKLFF.

The chain employs TRBV5-1 and TRBJ2-5; TRBD2 matches at 8 bases. The CDR3 contains 16 residues. The germline gives CDR1 SGHRS, CDR2 YFSETQ. Trimming took 0 bases from V and 4 from J; bases not matched to a gene: 8. The CDR3 loop is CASSLESGGRGETQYF. As DNA, the CDR3 is TGCGCCAGCAGCTTGGAGTCGGGAGGGCGGGGAGAGACCCAGTACTTC. The full variable domain, its missing parts supplied by reference TRBV5-1 and TRBJ2-5, is KAGVTQTPRYLIKTRGQQVTLSCSPISGHRSVSWYQQTPGQGLQFLFEYFSETQRNKGNFPGRFSGRQFSNSRSEMNVSTLELGDSALYLCASSLESGGRGETQYFGPGTRLLVL.

The chain employs TRBV6-5 and TRBJ2-3; unclear D gene. Germline V gene sequence: CDR1 MNHEY, CDR2 SVGAGI. The ends were cut back, 5 bases at V and 3 bases at J, with 6 bases in the middle. This CDR3 comprises 12 residues. Written as DNA, the CDR3 is TGTGCCAGCAGTCAACAAACAGATACGCAGTATTTT. Protein: CASSQQTDTQYF.

The rearrangement joins TRBV27 to TRBJ2-1; D unresolved. This CDR3 contains 13 residues. CDR1 and CDR2 (germline): MNHEY, SMNVEV (reference sequence). Trimming took 0 bases from V and 6 from J, leaving 6 bases between them. The CDR3 nucleotides read TGTGCCAGCAGTTTATCGCCGGGCAATGAGCAGTTCTTC. It encodes CASSLSPGNEQFF.

The chain recombines TRBV4-1 with TRBJ2-7; TRBD1 matches 8 bases. CDR1 and CDR2 from the germline V gene are MGHRA and YSYEKL. The CDR3 runs 16 residues. The V gene end was trimmed by 0 bases and the J gene end by 5 bases; junction bases not matched to a gene: 9. The CDR3 nucleotides read TGCGCCAGCAGCCAAGATCTCGGACAGGGTGACGACGAGCAGTACTTC. It encodes CASSQDLGQGDDEQYF.

The J gene is TRBJ1-1, the V gene TRBV5-6; the match to TRBD1 covers 9 bases. This CDR3 has 13 residues. Germline V gene sequence: CDR1 SGHDT, CDR2 YYEEEE. J gave up 6 bases and V 3 bases, and 3 bases lay outside the gene matches. The CDR3 sequence: CASSWDRAPEAFF. The CDR3 region has the DNA TGTGCCAGCAGCTGGGACAGGGCCCCTGAAGCTTTCTTT.

The gene calls are TRBV19 and TRBJ1-2; 9 bases line up with TRBD1. The germline CDR1 and CDR2 sequences are LNHDA and SQIVND (reference sequence). The J segment lost 8 bases and the V segment lost 5 bases, leaving 12 bases of the junction unmatched. This CDR3 has 15 residues. CDR3: CASSRGTGRVLGYTF. In DNA form, the CDR3 reads TGTGCCAGTAGTCGAGGGACAGGGAGGGTCTTAGGCTACACCTTC.

V gene TRBV4-1 combines with J gene TRBJ2-1, with 9 bases identical to TRBD2. The germline CDR1 and CDR2 sequences are MGHRA and YSYEKL. This CDR3 contains 16 residues. J gave up 8 bases and V 1 base, and 9 bases lay outside the gene matches. CDR3 amino acids: CASSQVGTSHIYEQFF. CDR3 in DNA: TGCGCCAGCAGCCAAGTGGGGACTAGCCATATCTATGAGCAGTTCTTC.

The chain links TRBV30 to TRBJ2-7; 11 nucleotides line up with TRBD1. CDR3 size: 12 residues. Germline CDR1 reads GTSNPN; CDR2 reads SVGIG (reference sequence). V was pared by 7 bases and J by 3 bases, with 2 bases of the junction left unmatched. DNA of the CDR3: TGTGCCTTCGGGACAGGGGGCTACGAGCAGTACTTC. It yields the protein CAFGTGGYEQYF.

This chain connects TRBV7-8 to TRBJ1-1; TRBD1 agrees at 10 bases. The CDR3 length is 15 residues. With 3 bases clipped from V and 1 base from J, the junction kept 2 bases outside the gene matches. From germline, CDR1 is SGHVS and CDR2 FQNEAQ. The CDR3 spells CASSFGTGENTEAFF. CDR3 bases: TGTGCCAGCAGCTTTGGGACAGGGGAGAACACTGAAGCTTTCTTT.